The 3 T cell receptor beta chains in this list originate from one sample, sequenced in a study of STAT5B mutations in CD4+ large granular lymphocyte leukemia. Libraries were prepared by immunoSEQ multiplex PCR; TCRdb keeps only in-frame clonotypes and omits some of them. The table records just under 20,000 clones, about 81% of them present only once. Sequences were obtained from CD4+ T cells from blood buffy coats. These receptor sequences come from a human donor in good health.

The chain uses TRBV5-1 and TRBJ2-7, with D possibly matching TRBD2 (6 bases). From germline, CDR1 is SGHRS and CDR2 YFSETQ. Trimming took off 2 bases at V and 7 bases at J, with 13 bases between the two ends. The CDR3 length is 13 residues. The CDR3 bases are TGCGCCAGCAGCTTCGGTGGGAGCGGGGAGCAGTACTTC. This encodes CASSFGGSGEQYF.

V gene TRBV30 combines with J gene TRBJ1-3; tentatively, D is TRBD1 (6 bases). V lost 0 bases to trimming and J lost 3 bases, with 12 bases between them. Per the germline V gene, CDR1 is GTSNPN and CDR2 is SVGIG (reference sequence). The length of the CDR3 is 15 residues. CDR3 sequence (DNA): TGTGCCTGGAGTGTACGGGGGGCGCGTGGAAACACCATATATTTT. Its protein product is CAWSVRGARGNTIYF.

The chain has TRBV7-9 and TRBJ1-5; D is ambiguous. Germline V gives CDR1 SEHNR, CDR2 FQNEAQ (reference sequence). CDR3 length equals 15 residues. V lost 1 base and J lost 6, with 13 bases in between. The CDR3 loop is CASSLGSESGQPQHF. The CDR3 nucleotides are TGTGCCAGCAGCTTAGGCAGCGAATCAGGTCAGCCCCAGCATTTT.